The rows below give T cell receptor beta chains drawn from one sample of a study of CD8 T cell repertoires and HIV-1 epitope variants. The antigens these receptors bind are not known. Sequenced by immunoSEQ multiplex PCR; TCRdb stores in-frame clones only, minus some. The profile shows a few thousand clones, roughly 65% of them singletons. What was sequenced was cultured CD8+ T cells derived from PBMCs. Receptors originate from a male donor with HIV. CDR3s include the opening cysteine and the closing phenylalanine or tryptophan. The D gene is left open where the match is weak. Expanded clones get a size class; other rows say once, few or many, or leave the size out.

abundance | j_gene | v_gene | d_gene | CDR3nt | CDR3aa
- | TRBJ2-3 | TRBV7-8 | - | TGTGCCAGCAGCTCGACAGTTAGCACAGATACGCAGTATTTT | CASSSTVSTDTQYF
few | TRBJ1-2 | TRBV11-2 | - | TGTGCCAGCAGCTTAGTACCAGGAGGTGGCTACACCTTC | CASSLVPGGGYTF
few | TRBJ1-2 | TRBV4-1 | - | TGCGCCAGCAGCCAACAGGTTAACTATGGCTACACCTTC | CASSQQVNYGYTF
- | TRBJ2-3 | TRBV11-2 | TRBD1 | TGTGCCAGCAGCTTAATGGGACAGCACACTTTCAATACGCAGTATTTT | CASSLMGQHTFNTQYF
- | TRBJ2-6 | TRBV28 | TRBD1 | TGTGCCAGCCGCGGGACAGGGGGGTTTGGGGCCAACGTCCTGACTTTC | CASRGTGGFGANVLTF
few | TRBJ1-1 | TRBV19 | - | TGTGCCAGTAGTATAGACGTTACCGGGACAATGAACACTGAAGCTTTCTTT | CASSIDVTGTMNTEAFF
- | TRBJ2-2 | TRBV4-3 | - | TGCGCCAGCAGCCAAGTCCCCTTCCGAGGGGGAGCCGGGGAGCTGTTTTTT | CASSQVPFRGGAGELFF
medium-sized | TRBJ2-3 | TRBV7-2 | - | TGTGCCAGCAGCTCCGTACTGGCGACAGATACGCAGTATTTT | CASSSVLATDTQYF
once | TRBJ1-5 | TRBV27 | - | TGTGCCAGCAGTCCCGGCGCAGGGGATCAGCCCCAGCATTTT | CASSPGAGDQPQHF
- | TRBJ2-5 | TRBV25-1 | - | TGTGCCAGCAGTGAGACCGTGAAGGGCGAGACCCAGTACTTC | CASSETVKGETQYF
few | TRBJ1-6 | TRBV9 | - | TGTGCCAGCAGCGTAGGGAAGTATTCACCCCTCCACTTT | CASSVGKYSPLHF
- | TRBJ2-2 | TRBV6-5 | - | TGTGCCAGCAGTCCACAGGGATTCAACACCGGGGAGCTGTTTTTT | CASSPQGFNTGELFF
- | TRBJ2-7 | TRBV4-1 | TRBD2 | TGCGCCAGCAGCCAAGAAGCGGGAGGAATCGGCGAGCAGTACTTC | CASSQEAGGIGEQYF
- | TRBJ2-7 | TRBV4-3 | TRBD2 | TGCGCCAGCAGCCATGGTGCGGGGGAGACCTACGAGCAGTACTTC | CASSHGAGETYEQYF
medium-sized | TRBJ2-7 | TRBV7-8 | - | TGTGCCAGCAGCCCAAGGGCGGGGCACTACGAGCAGTACTTC | CASSPRAGHYEQYF
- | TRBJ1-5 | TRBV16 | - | TGTGCCAGCAGCCATGGGGACGGTTCCCAACCCCAGCATTTT | CASSHGDGSQPQHF
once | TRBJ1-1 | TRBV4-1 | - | TGCGCCAGCAGCCAAGGGTGGGGGATGAACACTGAAGCTTTCTTT | CASSQGWGMNTEAFF
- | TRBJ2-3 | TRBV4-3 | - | TGCGCCAGCAGCCAAGACACAGATACGCAGTATTTT | CASSQDTDTQYF
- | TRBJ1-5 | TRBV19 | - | TGTGCCAGTACCGACAGTGATAGCAATCAGCCCCAGCATTTT | CASTDSDSNQPQHF
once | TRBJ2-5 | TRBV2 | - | TGTGCCAGCAGTGAAAGCGTTAGGGAGCAGTACTTC | CASSESVREQYF